This record concerns one TCR beta chain sequence. Its antigen target is currently unknown. The sample holds no much larger clone one base away, and base qualities are not on file. TCR beta CDR3 regions were sequenced from DNA using the immunoSEQ Assay. As for the authors' bioinformatics: To compute T cell density, TCR beta template counts were normalized to usable DNA, which was estimated by amplifying housekeeping genes. Richness was estimated using the preseqR package, with extrapolation to 400,000 templates for PBMC samples and to 120,000 templates for tissue samples. Clonality was taken to be one minus Pielou's evenness. Differential abundance testing on productive amino-acid clonotypes, with a minimum total count of 5 and an alpha of 0.1, was used to identify tissue-enriched TCRs. The Jaccard Index and the Morisita Overlap Index were used to measure how much the repertoires overlapped between compartments. TCR beta CDR3s were clustered by GLIPH together with public tetramer-defined viral CDR3s, and at least three viral sequences plus V-gene enrichment were required for viral motifs. The table was pulled from immuneACCESS by TCRdb, which kept in-frame rearrangements only. Such tables lose some clones; where checked, under half of the loss comes from unresolved V genes, and the rest has no known cause. V, J and clone size reflect that table, while D and trimming were determined from the DNA. This sample comprises 55,000 to 75,000 clones, 86% of them detected only once. 21% of the sample is taken by the ten largest.

The data were obtained in a study of T cells in localized non-small cell lung cancer (dated by TCRdb to the early 2020s). Background on the whole study: The study examined T cell repertoires in 200 to 300 patients with early-stage NSCLC and compared tumors with uninvolved tumor-adjacent lungs. The cohort comprised around 240 treatment-naïve NSCLC patients with resected, localized lung tumors. Of the NSCLC patients, approximately 130 were male and approximately 110 were female, and the mean age was approximately 69 years. Broader findings and caveats from the paper: Multi-region tumor sequencing was not performed, so intratumor heterogeneity could not be excluded. Uninvolved tumor-adjacent lung showed the highest T cell clonality, higher than tumor, which suggests more focused antigenic responses in the adjacent lung. Longer overall survival was associated with higher blood T cell density, whereas shorter survival was associated with higher adjacent-lung clonality. Because of the exploratory design, TCR variables were selected using unadjusted p-values without false-discovery rate correction. A median of approximately 55 of the top 100 tumor clones were detected in paired uninvolved adjacent lung, and some 28 of these tumor clones were also found among the top 100 clones of the paired uninvolved adjacent lung.

V was cut back by 1 base and J by 3 bases, leaving a gap of 13 bases between them. The germline V gene encodes CDR1 SGHTA and CDR2 FQGTGA. The CDR3 numbers 15 residues from cysteine through phenylalanine. The only DNA kept is the CDR3, 45 bases in frame from the first base. At diagnosis, tumor, uninvolved tumor-adjacent lung and peripheral blood were collected and then preserved as a mix of FFPE and fresh-frozen material. For TCR repertoire profiling, the blood samples were analyzed as peripheral blood mononuclear cells. The starting material was peripheral blood, obtained before any cancer treatment. The rearranged segments are TRBV7-3 and TRBJ2-7, and possibly TRBD2, on 7 matching bases. This clonotype was sampled from a male donor at least 60 years old with stage III squamous cell lung carcinoma. The CDR3 here reads CASSLSAGAGYEQYF. Here is the DNA: TGTGCCAGCAGCTTAAGCGCGGGGGCGGGCTACGAGCAGTACTTC.